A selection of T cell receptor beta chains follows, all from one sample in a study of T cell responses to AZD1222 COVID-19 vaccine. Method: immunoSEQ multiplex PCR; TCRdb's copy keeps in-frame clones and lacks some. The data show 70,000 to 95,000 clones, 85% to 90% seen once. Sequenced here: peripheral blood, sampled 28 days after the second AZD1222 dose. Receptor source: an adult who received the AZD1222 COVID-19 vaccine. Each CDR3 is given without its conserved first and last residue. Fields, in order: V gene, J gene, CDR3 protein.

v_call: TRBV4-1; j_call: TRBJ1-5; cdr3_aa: ASSQDRRQPQH
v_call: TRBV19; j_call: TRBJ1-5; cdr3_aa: ASSIRDSGQPQH
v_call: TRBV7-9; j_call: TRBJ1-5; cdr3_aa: ASSLSNQPQH
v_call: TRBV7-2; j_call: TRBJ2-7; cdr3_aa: ASSGWDRGTYEQY
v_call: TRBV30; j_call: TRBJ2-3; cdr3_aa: AWSTSSGGAADTQY
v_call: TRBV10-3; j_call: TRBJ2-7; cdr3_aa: ASSVEGPYYEQY
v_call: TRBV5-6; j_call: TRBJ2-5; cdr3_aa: ASSYNRGAIQETQY
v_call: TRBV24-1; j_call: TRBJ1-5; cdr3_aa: ATSRGPNQPQH
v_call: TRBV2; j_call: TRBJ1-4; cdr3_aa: ASSESLFWL
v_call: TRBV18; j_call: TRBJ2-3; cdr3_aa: ASSLTGGDTQY
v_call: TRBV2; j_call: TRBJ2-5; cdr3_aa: ASSVTSGGVTQY
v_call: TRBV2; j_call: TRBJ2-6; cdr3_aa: ASSRKTSGANVLT
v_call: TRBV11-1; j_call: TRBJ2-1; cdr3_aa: ASSPLTTEQF
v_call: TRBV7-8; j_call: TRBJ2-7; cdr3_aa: ASSSTGGGYEQY
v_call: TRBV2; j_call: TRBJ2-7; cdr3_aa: ASSDRIWQY
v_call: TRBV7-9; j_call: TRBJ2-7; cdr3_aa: ASSVVRPYGYEQY
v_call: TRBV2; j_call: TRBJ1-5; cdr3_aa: ASSERPQVSFQPQH
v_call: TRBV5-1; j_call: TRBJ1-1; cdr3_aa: ASSWGTGFVTEAF
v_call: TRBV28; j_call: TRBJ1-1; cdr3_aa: ASSPGGQGGTEAF
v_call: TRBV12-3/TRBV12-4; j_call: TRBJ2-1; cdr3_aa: ASSRGTNNEQF
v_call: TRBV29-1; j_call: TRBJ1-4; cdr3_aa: SVETGTGGEKLF
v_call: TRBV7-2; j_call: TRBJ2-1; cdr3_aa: ASSSDRGGLRLEQF
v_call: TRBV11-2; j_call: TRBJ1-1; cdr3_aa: ASSFGGMNTEAF
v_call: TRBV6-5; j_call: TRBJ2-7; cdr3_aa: ASSFGYEQY
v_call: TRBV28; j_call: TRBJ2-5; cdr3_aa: ASRYTQDGTQY
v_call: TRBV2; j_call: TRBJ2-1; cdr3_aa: ASSLKTPTYNEQF
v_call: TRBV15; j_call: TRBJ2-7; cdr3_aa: ATSRVHEGEQY
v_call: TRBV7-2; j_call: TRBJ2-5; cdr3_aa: ASSAGTSGQETQY
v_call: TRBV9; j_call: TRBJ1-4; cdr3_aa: ASSDRASTNEKLF
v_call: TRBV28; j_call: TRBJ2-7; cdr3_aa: ASSPLVRGQY
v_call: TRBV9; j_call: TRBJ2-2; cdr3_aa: ASSVTGGTGELF
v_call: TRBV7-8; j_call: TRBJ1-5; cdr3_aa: ASSLTEFNQPQH
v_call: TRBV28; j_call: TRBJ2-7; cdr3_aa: ASSPSGQGDSYEQY
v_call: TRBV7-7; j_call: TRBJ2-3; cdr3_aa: ASSLVVRGTGAYRVPDTQY
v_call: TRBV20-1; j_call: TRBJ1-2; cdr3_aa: SAQNDYGYT
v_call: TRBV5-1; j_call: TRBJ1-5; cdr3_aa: ASSFQGGSNQPQH
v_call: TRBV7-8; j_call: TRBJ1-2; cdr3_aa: ASIGQGSYGYT
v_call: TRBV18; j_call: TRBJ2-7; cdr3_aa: ASSQTSGGAYEQY
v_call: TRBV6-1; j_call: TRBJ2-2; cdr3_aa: ASSKASGGGPNTGELF
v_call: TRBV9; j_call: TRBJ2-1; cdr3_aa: ASSADRPGDEQF
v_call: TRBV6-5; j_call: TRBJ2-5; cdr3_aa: ASSYGTDQETQY
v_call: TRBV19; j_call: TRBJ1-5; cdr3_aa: ASSPIMGQPQH
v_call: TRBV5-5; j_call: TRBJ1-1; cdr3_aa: ASSLEVRGGHTEAF
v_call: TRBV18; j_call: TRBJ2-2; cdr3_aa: ASSLPGQGGTGELF
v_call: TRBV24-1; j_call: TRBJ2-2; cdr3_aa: ATRAGVDTGELF
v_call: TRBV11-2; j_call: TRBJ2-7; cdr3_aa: ASSLDLFKRGSSGYEQY
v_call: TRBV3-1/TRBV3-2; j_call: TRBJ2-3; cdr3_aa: ASSHWGAGGRYTQY
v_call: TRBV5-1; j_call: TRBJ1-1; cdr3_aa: ASSLRGEYTEAF
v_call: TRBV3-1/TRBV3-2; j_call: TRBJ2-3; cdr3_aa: ASSSRTSSTDTQY
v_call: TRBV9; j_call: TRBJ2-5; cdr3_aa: ASSVGPGEETQY
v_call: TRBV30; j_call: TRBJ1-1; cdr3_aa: AWSVQVGTEAF
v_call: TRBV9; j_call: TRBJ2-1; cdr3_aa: ASSVGTSAYNEQF
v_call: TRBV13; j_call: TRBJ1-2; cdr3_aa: ASSLEQGKGYT
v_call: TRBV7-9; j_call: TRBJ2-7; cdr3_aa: ASSSRNYEQY
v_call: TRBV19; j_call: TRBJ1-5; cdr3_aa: ASSPGQGRWDSLPQH
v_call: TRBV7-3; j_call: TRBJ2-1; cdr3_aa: ASSPSLAGEQF
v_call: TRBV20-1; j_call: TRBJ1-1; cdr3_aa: SASMNTEAF
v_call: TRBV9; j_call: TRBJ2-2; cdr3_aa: ASSFSTGELF
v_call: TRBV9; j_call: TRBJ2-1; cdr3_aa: ASSGQGSGGAGEQF
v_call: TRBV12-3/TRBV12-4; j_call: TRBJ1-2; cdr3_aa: ASSLGGSGYT